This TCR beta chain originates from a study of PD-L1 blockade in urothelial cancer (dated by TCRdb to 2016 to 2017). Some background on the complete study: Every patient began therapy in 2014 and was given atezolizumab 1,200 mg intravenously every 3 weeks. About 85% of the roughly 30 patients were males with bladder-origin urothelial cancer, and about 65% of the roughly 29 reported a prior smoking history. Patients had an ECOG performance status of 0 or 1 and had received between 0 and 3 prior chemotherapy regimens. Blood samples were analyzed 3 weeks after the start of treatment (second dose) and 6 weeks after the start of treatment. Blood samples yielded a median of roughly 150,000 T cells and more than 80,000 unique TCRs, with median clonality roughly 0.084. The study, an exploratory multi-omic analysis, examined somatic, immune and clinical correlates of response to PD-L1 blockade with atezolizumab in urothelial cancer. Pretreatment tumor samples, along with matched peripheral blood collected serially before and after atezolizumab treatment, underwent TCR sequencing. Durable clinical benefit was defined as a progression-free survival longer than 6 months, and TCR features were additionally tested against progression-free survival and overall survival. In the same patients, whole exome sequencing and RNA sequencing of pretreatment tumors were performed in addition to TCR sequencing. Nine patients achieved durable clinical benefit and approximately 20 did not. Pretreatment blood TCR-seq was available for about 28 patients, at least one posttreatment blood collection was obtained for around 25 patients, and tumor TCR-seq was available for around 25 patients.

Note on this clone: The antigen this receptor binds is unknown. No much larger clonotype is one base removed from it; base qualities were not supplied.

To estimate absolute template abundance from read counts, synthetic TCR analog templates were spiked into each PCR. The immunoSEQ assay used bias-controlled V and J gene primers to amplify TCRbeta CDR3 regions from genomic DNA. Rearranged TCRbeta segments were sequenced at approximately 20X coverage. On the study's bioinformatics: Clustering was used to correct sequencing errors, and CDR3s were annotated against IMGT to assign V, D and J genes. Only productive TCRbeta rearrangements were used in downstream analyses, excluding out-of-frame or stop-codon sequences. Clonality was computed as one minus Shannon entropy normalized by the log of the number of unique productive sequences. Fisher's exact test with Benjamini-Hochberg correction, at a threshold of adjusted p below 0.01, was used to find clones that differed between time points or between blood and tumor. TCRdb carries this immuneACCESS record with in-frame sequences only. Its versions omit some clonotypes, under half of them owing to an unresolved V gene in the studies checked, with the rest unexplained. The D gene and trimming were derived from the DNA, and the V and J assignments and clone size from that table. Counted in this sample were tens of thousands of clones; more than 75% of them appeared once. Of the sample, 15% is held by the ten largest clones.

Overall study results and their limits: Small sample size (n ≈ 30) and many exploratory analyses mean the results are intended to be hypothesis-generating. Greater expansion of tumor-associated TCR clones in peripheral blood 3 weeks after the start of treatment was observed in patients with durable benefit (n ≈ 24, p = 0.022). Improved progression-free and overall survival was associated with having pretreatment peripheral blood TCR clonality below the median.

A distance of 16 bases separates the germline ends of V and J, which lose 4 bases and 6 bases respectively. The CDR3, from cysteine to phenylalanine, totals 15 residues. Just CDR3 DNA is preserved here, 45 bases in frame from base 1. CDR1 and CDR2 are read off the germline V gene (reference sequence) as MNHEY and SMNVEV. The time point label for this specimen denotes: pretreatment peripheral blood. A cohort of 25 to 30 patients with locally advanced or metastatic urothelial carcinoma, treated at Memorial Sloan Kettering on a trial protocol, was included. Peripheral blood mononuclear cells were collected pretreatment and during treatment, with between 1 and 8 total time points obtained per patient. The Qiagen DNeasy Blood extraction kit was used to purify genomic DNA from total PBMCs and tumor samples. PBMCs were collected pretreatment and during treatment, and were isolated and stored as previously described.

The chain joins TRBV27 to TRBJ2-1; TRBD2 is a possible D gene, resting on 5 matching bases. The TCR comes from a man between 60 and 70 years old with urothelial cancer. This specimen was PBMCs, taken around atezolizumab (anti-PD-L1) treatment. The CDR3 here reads CASSSGQPGSNEQFF. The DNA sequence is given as TGTGCCAGCAGTTCTGGGCAGCCGGGATCCAATGAGCAGTTCTTC.